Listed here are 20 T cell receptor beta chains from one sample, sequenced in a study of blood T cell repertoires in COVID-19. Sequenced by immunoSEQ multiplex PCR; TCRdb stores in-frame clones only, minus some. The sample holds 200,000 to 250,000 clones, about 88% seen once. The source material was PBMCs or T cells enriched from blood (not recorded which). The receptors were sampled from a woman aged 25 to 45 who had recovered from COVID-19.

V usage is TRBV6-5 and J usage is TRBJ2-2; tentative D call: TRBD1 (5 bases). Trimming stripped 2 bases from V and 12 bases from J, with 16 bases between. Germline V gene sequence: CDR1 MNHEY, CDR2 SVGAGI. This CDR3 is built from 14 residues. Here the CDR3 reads CASSYLDSRWKLFF. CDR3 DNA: TGTGCCAGCAGTTACCTTGACAGTCGATGGAAGCTGTTTTTT.

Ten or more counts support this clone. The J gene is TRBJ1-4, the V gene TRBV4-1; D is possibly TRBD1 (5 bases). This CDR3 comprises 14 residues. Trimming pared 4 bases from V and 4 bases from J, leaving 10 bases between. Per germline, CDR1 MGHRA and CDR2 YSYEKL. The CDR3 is CASSPAGINEKLFF. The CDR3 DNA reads TGCGCCAGCAGCCCGGCAGGGATTAATGAAAAACTGTTTTTT.

The CDR3 sequence: CASTAGVNYGYTF. The CDR3 bases are TGTGCCAGCACGGCAGGGGTGAACTATGGCTACACCTTC. The chain is built from TRBV25-1 and TRBJ1-2, with a tentative D call TRBD1 (6 bases). V shed 7 bases and J shed 2 bases, with 11 bases lying between them. Germline V gene data show CDR1 as MGHDK and CDR2 as SYGVNS. This CDR3 comprises 13 residues.

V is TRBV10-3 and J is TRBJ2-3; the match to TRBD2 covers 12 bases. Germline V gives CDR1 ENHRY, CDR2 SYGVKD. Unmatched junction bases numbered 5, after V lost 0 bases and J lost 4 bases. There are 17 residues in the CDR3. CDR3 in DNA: TGTGCCATCAGTGAGTCGGCTAGCGGGGGGGCCGCAGATACGCAGTATTTT. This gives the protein CAISESASGGAADTQYF.

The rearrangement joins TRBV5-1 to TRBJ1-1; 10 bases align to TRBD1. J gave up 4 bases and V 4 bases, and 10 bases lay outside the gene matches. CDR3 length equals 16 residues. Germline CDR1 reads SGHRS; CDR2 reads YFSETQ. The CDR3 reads CASSHGDRGRSTEAFF. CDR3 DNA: TGCGCCAGCAGCCACGGGGACAGGGGCCGGAGCACTGAAGCTTTCTTT.

Here the CDR3 DNA reads TGTGCCATCGAGGACACAATTAACTATGGCTACACCTTC. This translates into CAIEDTINYGYTF. The rearrangement uses TRBV10-3 and TRBJ1-2; D may be TRBD1 (5 bases). CDR1 ENHRY and CDR2 SYGVKD come from the germline V gene. V shed 8 bases and J shed 1 base, with 11 bases lying between them. The CDR3 sequence is 13 residues long.

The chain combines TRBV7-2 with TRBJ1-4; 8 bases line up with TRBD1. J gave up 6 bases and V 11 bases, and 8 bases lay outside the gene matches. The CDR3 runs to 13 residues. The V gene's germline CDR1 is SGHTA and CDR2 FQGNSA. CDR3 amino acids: CASRTGMDEKLFF. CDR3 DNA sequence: TGTGCCTCGCGGACAGGGATGGATGAAAAACTGTTTTTT.

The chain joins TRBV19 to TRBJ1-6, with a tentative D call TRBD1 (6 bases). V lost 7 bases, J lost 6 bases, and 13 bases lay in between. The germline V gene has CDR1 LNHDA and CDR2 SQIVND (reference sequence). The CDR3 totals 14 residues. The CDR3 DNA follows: TGTGCCAGTAACGTGCAGGGGAGTAATTCACCCCTCCACTTT. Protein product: CASNVQGSNSPLHF.

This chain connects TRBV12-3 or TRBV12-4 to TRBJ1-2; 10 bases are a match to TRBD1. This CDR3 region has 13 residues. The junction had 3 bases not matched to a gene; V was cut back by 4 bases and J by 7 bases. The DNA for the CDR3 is TGTGCCAGCAGTTGGGACAGGGGCTCTGGCTACACCTTC. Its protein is CASSWDRGSGYTF.

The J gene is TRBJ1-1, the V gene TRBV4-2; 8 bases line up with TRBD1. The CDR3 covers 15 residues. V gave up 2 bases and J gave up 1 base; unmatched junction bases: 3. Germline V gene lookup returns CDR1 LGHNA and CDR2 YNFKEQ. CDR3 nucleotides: TGTGCCAGCAGCCAAACAGGACAGGGGAACACTGAAGCTTTCTTT. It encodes CASSQTGQGNTEAFF.

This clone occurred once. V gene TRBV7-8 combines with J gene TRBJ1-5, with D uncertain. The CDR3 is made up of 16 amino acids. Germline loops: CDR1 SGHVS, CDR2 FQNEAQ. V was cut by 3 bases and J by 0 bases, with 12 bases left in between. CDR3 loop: CASSFSGYSSNQPQHF. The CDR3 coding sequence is TGTGCCAGCAGCTTCTCAGGCTACTCTAGCAATCAGCCCCAGCATTTT.

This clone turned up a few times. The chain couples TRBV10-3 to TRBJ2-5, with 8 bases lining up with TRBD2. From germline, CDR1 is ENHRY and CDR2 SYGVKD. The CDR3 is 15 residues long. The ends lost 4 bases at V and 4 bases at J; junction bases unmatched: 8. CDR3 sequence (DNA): TGTGCCATCAGTGGGGGTAGCGGGGTGGGAGAGACCCAGTACTTC. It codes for CAISGGSGVGETQYF.

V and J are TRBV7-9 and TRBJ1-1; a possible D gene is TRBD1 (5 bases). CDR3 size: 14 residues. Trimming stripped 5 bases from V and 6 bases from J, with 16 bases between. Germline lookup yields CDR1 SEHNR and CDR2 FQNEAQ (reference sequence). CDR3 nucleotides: TGTGCCAGCAGCCCCCCAGGGCGGGGCCCTGAAGCTTTCTTT. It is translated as CASSPPGRGPEAFF.

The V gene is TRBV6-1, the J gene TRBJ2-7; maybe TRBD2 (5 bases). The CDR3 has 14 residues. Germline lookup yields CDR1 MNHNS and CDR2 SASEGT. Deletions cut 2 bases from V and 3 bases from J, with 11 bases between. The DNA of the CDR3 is TGTGCCAGCAGTGAATCCTGGAGGCTCTACGAGCAGTACTTC. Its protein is CASSESWRLYEQYF.

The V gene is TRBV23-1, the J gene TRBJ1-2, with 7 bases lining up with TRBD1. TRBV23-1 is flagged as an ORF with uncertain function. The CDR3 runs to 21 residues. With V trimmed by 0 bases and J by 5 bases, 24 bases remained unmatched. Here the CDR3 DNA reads TGCGCCAGCAGTCAATCCCGCCGGGCCCGACAGGGCCTTTTCCTGTCATATGGCTACACCTTC. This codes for CASSQSRRARQGLFLSYGYTF.

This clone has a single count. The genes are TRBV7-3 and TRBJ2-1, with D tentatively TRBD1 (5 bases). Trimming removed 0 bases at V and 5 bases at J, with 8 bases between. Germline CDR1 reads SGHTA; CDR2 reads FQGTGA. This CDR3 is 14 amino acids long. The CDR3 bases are TGTGCCAGCAGCTTAACAGGGGCGAACAATGAGCAGTTCTTC. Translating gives CASSLTGANNEQFF. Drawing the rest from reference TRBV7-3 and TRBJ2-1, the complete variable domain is GAGVSQTPSNKVTEKGKYVELRCDPISGHTALYWYRQSLGQGPEFLIYFQGTGAADDSGLPNDRFFAVRPEGSVSTLKIQRTERGDSAVYLCASSLTGANNEQFFGPGTRLTVL.

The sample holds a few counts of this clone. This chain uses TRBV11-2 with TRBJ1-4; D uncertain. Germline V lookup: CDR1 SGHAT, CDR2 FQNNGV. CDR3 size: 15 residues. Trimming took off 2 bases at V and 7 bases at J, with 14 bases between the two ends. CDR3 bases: TGTGCCAGCAGCTTAATGGGTGGAGAAGCTGAAAAACTGTTTTTT. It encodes CASSLMGGEAEKLFF.

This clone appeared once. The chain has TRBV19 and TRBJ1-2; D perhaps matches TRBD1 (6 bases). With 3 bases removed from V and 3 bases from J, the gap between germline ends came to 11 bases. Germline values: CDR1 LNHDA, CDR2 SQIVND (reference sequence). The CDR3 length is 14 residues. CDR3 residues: CASSIRKGDYGYTF. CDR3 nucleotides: TGTGCCAGTAGTATTAGAAAGGGGGACTATGGCTACACCTTC.

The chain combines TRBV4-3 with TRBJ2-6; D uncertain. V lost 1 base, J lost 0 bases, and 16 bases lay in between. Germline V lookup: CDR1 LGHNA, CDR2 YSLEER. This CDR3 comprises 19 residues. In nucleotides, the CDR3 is TGCGCCAGCAGCCAAGCAATGGAACGGTGGAGCTCTGGGGCCAACGTCCTGACTTTC. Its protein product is CASSQAMERWSSGANVLTF.

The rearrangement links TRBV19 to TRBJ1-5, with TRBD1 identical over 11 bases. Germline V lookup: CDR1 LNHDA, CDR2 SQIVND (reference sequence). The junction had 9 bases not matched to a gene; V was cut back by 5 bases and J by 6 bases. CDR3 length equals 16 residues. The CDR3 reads CASSARTGGLGQPQHF. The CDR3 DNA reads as TGTGCCAGTAGTGCCCGGACAGGGGGCTTGGGTCAGCCCCAGCATTTT.